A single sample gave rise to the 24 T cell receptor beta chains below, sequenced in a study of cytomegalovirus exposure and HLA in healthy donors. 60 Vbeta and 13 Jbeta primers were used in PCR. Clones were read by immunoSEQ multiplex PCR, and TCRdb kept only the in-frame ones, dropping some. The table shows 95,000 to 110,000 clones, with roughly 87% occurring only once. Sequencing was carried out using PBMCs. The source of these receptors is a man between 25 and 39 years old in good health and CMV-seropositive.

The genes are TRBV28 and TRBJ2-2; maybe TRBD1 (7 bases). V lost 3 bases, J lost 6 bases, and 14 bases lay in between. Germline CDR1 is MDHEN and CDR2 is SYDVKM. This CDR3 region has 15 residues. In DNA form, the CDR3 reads TGTGCCAGCAGTTTTCAGGGGGGCGGCCCCGGGGAGCTGTTTTTT. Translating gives CASSFQGGGPGELFF. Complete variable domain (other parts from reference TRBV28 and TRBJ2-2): DVKVTQSSRYLVKRTGEKVFLECVQDMDHENMFWYRQDPGLGLRLIYFSYDVKMKEKGDIPEGYSVSREKKERFSLILESASTNQTSMYLCASSFQGGGPGELFFGEGSRLTVL.

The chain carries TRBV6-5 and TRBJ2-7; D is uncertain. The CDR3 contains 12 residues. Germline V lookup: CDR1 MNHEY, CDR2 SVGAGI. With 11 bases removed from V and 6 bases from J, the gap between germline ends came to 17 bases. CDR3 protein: CASGFSLGEQYF. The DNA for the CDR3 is TGTGCCTCCGGGTTTTCCTTAGGCGAGCAGTACTTC.

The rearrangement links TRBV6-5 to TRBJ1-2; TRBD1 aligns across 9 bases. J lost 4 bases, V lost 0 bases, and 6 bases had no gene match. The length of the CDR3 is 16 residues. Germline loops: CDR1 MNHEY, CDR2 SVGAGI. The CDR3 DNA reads TGTGCCAGCAGTTACTCGCGGGACAGGGACCTCTATGGCTACACCTTC. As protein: CASSYSRDRDLYGYTF.

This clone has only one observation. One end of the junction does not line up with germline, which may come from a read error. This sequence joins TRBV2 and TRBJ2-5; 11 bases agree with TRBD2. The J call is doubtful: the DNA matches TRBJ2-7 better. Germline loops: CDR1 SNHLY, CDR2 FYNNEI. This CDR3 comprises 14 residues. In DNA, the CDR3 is TGTGCCAGTAGTGAACTAGCGGGGGCCTCCGAGCAGTACTTC. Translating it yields CASSELAGASEQYF.

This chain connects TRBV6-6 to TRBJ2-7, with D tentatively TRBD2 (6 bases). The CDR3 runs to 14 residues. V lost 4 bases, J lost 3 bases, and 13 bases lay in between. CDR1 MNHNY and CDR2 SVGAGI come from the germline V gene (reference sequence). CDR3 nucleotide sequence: TGTGCCAGCAGTTTAAGCGGGCCTGACTACGAGCAGTACTTC. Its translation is CASSLSGPDYEQYF.

The DNA of the CDR3 is TGTGCCAGCAGTTACTCGGGAGATGGGAAAAACATTCAGTACTTC. Translation gives CASSYSGDGKNIQYF. The chain joins TRBV6-5 to TRBJ2-4; TRBD2 is a possible D gene (5 bases). The ends were cut back, 0 bases at V and 4 bases at J, with 10 bases in the middle. The V gene's germline CDR1 is MNHEY and CDR2 SVGAGI. The CDR3 covers 15 residues.

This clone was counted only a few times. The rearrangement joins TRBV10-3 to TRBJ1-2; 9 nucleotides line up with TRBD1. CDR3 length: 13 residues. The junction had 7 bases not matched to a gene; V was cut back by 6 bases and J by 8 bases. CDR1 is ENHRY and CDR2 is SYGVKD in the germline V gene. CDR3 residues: CAISGDRVAGYTF. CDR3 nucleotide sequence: TGTGCCATCAGCGGGGACAGGGTAGCCGGCTACACCTTC.

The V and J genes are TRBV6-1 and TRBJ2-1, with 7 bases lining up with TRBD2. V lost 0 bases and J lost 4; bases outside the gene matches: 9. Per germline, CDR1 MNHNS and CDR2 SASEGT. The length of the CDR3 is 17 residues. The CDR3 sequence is CASSEAGTSALYNEQFF. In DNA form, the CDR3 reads TGTGCCAGCAGTGAAGCCGGAACTAGCGCCCTGTACAATGAGCAGTTCTTC.

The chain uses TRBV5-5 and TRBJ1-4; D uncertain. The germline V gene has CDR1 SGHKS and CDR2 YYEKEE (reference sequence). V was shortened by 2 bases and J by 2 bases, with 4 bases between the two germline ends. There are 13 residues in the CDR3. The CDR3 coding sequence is TGTGCCAGCAGCTTTCAGACTAATGAAAAACTGTTTTTT. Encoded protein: CASSFQTNEKLFF. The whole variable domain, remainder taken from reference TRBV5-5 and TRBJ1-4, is DAGVTQSPTHLIKTRGQQVTLRCSPISGHKSVSWYQQVLGQGPQFIFQYYEKEERGRGNFPDRFSARQFPNYSSELNVNALLLGDSALYLCASSFQTNEKLFFGSGTQLSVL.

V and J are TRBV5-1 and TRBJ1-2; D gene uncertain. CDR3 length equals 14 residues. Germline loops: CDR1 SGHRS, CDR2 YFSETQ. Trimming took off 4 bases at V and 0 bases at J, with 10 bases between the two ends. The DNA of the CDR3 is TGCGCCAGCAGCGGTGACACCCCTAACTATGGCTACACCTTC. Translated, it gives CASSGDTPNYGYTF.

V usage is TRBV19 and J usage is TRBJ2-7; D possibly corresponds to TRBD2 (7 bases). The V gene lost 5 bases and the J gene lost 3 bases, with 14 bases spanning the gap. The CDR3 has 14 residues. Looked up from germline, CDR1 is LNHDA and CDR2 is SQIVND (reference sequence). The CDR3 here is CASSWRGTNYEQYF. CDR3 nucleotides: TGTGCCAGTAGTTGGAGGGGGACTAACTACGAGCAGTACTTC.

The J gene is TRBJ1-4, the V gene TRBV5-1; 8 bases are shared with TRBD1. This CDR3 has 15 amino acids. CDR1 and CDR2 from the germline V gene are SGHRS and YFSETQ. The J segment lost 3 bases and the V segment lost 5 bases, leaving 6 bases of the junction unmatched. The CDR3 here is CASSRRTGPNEKLFF. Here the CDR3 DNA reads TGCGCCAGCAGTCGAAGGACAGGGCCTAATGAAAAACTGTTTTTT.

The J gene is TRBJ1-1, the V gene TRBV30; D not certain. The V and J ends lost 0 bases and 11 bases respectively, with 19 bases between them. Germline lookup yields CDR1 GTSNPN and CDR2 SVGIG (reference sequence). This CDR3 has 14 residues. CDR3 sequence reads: CAWSVEVDTLAAFF. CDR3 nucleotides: TGTGCCTGGAGTGTAGAAGTAGACACCCTAGCTGCTTTCTTT. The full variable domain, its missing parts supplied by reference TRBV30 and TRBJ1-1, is SQTIHQWPATLVQPVGSPLSLECTVEGTSNPNLYWYRQAAGRGLQLLFYSVGIGQISSEVPQNLSASRPQDRQFILSSKKLLLSDSGFYLCAWSVEVDTLAAFFGQGTRLTVV.

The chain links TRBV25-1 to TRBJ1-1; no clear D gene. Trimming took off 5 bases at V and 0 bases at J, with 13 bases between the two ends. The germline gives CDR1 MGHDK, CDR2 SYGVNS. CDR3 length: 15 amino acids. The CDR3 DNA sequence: TGTGCCAGCAGTCAGGCTTACCATCTGAACACTGAAGCTTTCTTT. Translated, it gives CASSQAYHLNTEAFF. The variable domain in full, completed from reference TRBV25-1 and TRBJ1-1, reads EADIYQTPRYLVIGTGKKITLECSQTMGHDKMYWYQQDPGMELHLIHYSYGVNSTEKGDLSSESTVSRIRTEHFPLTLESARPSHTSQYLCASSQAYHLNTEAFFGQGTRLTVV.

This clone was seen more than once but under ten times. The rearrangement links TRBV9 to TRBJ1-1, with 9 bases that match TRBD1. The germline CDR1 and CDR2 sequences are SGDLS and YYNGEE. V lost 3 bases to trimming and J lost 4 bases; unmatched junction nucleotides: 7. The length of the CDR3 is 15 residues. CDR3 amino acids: CASSAQGQGFTEAFF. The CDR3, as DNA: TGTGCCAGCAGCGCTCAGGGACAGGGATTCACTGAAGCTTTCTTT.

CDR3: CASSGGGFSPLHF. DNA for the CDR3: TGTGCCAGCAGCGGGGGGGGGTTTTCACCCCTCCACTTT. This chain links TRBV5-5 with TRBJ1-6; D perhaps matches TRBD1 (5 bases). V lost 4 bases and J 9 bases, leaving 11 bases between the germline ends. Germline CDR1 and CDR2: SGHKS and YYEKEE (reference sequence). CDR3 length equals 13 residues.

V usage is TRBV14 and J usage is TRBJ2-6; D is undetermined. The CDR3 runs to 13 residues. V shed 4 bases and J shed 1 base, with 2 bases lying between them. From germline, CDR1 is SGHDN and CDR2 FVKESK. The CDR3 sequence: CASSPSGANVLTF. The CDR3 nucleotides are TGTGCCAGCAGCCCTTCTGGGGCCAACGTCCTGACTTTC.

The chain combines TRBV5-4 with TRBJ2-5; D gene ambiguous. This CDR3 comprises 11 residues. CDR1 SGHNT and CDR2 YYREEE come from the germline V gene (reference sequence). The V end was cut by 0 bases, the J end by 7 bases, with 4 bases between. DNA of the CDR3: TGTGCCAGCAGCTTGGCCGGGACCCAGTACTTC. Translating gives CASSLAGTQYF.

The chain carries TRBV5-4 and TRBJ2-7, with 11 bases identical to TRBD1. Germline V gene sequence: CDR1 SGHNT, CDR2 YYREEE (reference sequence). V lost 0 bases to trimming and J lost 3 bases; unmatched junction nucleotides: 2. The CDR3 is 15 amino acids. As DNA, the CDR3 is TGTGCCAGCAGCTTGGGAGGGACAGGGGGCTACGAGCAGTACTTC. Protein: CASSLGGTGGYEQYF.

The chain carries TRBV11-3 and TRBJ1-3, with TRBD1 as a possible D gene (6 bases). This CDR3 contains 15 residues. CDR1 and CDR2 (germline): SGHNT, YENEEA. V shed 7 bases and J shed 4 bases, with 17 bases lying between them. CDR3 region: CASTNLRGSGNTIYF. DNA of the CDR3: TGTGCCAGCACAAACCTCAGGGGTTCAGGAAACACCATATATTTT.

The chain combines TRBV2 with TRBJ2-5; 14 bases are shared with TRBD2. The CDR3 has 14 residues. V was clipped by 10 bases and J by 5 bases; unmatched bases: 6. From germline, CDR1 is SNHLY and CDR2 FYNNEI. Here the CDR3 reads CATMTSGGAETQYF. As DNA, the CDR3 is TGTGCCACCATGACTAGCGGGGGGGCGGAGACCCAGTACTTC.

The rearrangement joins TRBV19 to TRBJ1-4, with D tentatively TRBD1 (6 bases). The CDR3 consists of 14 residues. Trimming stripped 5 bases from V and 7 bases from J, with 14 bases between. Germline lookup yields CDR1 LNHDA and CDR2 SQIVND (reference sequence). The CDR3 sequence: CASSPGGRGEKLFF. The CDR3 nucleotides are TGTGCCAGTAGTCCCGGGGGGCGAGGTGAAAAACTGTTTTTT.

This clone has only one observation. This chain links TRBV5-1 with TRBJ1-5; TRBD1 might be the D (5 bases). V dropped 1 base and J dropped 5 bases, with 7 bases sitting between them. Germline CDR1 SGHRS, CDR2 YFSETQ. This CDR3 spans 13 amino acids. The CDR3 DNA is TGCGCCAGCAGCTTGTGGGGGGATCAGCCCCAGCATTTT. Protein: CASSLWGDQPQHF.

CDR3: CSSQGPGNTIYF. The DNA of the CDR3 is TGCAGCTCACAGGGGCCAGGAAACACCATATATTTT. This chain links TRBV29-1 with TRBJ1-3, with 7 bases identical to TRBD1. The CDR3 spans 12 residues. Germline assignment: CDR1 SQVTM and CDR2 ANQGSEA. V gave up 8 bases and J gave up 4 bases; unmatched junction bases: 5.